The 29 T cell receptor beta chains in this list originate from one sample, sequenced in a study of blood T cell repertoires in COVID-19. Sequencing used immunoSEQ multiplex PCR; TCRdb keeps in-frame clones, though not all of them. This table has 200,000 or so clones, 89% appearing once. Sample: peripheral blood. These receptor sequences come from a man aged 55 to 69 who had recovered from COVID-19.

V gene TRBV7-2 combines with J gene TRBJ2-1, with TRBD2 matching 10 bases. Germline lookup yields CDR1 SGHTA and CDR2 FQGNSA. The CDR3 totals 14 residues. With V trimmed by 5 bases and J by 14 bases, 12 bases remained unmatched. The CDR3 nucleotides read TGTGCCAGCAGCACAGGACTAGCGGTCCCCGCCGAGTTCTTC. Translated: CASSTGLAVPAEFF.

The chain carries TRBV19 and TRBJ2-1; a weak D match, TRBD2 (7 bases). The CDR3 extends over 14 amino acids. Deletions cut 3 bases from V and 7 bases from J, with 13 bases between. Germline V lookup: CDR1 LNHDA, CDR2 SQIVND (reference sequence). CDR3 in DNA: TGTGCCAGTAGTATGAGAGGGGGGGGTAATGAGCAGTTCTTC. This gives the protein CASSMRGGGNEQFF.

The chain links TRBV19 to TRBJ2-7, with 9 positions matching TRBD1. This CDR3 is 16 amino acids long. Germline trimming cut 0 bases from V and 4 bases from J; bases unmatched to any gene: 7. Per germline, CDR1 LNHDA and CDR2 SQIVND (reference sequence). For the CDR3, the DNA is TGTGCCAGTAGTATAGATTTCGGGACAGGGCGATACGAGCAGTACTTC. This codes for CASSIDFGTGRYEQYF. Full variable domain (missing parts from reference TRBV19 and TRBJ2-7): DGGITQSPKYLFRKEGQNVTLSCEQNLNHDAMYWYRQDPGQGLRLIYYSQIVNDFQKGDIAEGYSVSREKKESFPLTVTSAQKNPTAFYLCASSIDFGTGRYEQYFGPGTRLTVT.

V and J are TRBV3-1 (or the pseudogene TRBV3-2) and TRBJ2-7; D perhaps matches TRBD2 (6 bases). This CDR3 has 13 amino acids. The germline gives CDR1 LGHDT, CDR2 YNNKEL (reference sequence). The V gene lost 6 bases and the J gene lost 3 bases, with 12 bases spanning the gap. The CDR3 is CASRRRGSYEQYF. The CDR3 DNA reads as TGTGCCAGCAGACGGCGGGGCAGCTACGAGCAGTACTTC.

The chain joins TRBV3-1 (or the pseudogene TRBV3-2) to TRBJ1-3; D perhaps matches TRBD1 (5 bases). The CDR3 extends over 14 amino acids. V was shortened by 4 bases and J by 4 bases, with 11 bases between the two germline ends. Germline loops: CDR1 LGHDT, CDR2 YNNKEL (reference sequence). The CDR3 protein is CASSRTRLGNTIYF. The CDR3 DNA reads TGTGCCAGCAGCCGGACACGGTTAGGAAACACCATATATTTT.

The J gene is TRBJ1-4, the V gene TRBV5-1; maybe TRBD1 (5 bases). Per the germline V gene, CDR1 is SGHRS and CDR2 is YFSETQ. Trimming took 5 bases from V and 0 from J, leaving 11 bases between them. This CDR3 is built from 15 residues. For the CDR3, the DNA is TGCGCCAGCAGAGGGGTTACATCAACTAATGAAAAACTGTTTTTT. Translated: CASRGVTSTNEKLFF.

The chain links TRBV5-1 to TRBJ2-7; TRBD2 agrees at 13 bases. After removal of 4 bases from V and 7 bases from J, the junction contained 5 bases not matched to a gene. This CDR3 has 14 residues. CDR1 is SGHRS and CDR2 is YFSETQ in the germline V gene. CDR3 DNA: TGCGCCAGCAGCGGACTAGCGGGAGCCTGGGAGCAGTACTTC. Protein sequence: CASSGLAGAWEQYF.

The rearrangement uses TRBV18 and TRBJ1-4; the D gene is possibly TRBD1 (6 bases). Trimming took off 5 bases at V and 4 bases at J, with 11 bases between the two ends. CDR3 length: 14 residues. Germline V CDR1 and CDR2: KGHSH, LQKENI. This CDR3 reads CASSSDSLNEKLFF. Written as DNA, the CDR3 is TGTGCCAGCTCATCGGACAGCCTTAATGAAAAACTGTTTTTT.

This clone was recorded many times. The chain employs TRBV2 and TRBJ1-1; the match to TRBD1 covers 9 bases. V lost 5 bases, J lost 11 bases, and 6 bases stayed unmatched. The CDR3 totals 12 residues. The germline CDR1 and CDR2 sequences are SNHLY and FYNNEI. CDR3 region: CASSPTDRGAFF. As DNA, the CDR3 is TGTGCCAGCAGTCCCACGGACAGGGGCGCTTTCTTT.

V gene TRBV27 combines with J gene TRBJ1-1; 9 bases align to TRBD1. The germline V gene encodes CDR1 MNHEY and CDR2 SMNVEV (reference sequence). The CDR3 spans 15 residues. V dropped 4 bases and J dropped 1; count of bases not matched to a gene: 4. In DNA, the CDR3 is TGTGCCAGCAGTTCGGGACAGGGTAAGAACACTGAAGCTTTCTTT. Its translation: CASSSGQGKNTEAFF.

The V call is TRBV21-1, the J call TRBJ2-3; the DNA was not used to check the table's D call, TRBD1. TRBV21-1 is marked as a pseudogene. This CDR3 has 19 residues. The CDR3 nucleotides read TGTGCCACCACTCCGGGACAGGCAATTACGAAGTTTAGCACAGATACGCAGTATTTT. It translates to CATTPGQAITKFSTDTQYF.

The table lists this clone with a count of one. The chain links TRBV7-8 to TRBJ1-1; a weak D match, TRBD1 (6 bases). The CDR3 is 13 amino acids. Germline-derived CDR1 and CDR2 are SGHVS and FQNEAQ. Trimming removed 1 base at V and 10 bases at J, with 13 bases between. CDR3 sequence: CASSLESNRVAFF. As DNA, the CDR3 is TGTGCCAGCAGCTTAGAGTCAAACAGGGTAGCTTTCTTT. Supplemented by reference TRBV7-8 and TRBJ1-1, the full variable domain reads GAGVSQSPRYKVAKRGQDVALRCDPISGHVSLFWYQQALGQGPEFLTYFQNEAQLDKSGLPSDRFFAERPEGSVSTLKIQRTQQEDSAVYLCASSLESNRVAFFGQGTRLTVV.

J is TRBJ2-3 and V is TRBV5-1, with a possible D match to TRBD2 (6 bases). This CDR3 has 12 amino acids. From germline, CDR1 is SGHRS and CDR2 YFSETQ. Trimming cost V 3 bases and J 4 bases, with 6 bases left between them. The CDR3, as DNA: TGCGCCAGCAGCTCGGGGGCAGATACGCAGTATTTT. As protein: CASSSGADTQYF.

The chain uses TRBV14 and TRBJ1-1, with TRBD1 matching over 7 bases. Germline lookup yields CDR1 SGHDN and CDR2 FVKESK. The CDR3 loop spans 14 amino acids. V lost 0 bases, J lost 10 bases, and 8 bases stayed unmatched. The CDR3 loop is CASSQERGQSPAFF. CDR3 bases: TGTGCCAGCAGCCAAGAACGGGGACAGAGCCCAGCTTTCTTT.

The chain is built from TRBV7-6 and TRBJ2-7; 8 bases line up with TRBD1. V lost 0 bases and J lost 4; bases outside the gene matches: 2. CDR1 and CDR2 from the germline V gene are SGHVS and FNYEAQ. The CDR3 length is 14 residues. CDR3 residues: CASSLARTGYEQYF. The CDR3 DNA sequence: TGTGCCAGCAGCTTAGCGAGGACAGGGTACGAGCAGTACTTC.

The CDR3 sequence: CASSVDGRGSYNEQFF. CDR3 in DNA: TGTGCCAGCAGCGTGGACGGGAGAGGCTCCTACAATGAGCAGTTCTTC. J is TRBJ2-1 and V is TRBV9, with D maybe TRBD2 (6 bases). The CDR3 has 16 residues. Looked up from germline, CDR1 is SGDLS and CDR2 is YYNGEE. Trimming removed 2 bases at V and 0 bases at J, with 12 bases between.

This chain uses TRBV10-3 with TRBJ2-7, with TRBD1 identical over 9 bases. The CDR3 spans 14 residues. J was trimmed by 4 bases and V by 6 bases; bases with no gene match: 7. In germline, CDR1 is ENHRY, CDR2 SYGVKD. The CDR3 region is CAIRPGQGWYEQYF. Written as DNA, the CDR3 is TGTGCCATCAGGCCGGGACAGGGTTGGTACGAGCAGTACTTC.

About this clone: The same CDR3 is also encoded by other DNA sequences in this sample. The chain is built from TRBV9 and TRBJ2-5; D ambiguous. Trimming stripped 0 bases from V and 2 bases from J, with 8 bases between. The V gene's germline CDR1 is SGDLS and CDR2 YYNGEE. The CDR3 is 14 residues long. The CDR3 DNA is TGTGCCAGCAGCGTAGGTACAGTGCAAGAGACCCAGTACTTC. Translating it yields CASSVGTVQETQYF.

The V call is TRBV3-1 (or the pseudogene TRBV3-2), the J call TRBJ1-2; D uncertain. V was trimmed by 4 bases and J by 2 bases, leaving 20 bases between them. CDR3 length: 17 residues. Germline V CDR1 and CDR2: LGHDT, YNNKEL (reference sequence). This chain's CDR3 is CASSPVGWGAKNYGYTF. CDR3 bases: TGTGCCAGCAGCCCCGTGGGATGGGGAGCTAAAAACTATGGCTACACCTTC.

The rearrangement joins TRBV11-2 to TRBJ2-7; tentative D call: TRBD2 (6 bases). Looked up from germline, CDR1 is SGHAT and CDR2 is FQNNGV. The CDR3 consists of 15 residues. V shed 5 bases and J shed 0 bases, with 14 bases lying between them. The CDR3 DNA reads TGTGCCAGCAGCCGATACGGGAGAAGCTCCTACGAGCAGTACTTC. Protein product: CASSRYGRSSYEQYF.

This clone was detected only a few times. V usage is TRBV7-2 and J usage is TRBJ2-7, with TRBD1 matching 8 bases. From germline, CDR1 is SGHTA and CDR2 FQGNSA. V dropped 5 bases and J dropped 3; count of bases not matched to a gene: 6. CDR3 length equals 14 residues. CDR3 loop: CASSHRDRNYEQYF. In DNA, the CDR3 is TGTGCCAGCAGCCACCGGGACAGGAACTACGAGCAGTACTTC.

The CDR3 region is CASNPGPGEGGYTF. CDR3 DNA sequence: TGTGCCAGCAACCCTGGTCCGGGGGAGGGTGGCTACACCTTC. The chain recombines TRBV19 with TRBJ1-2, with a weak D call TRBD1 (5 bases). CDR3 length: 14 residues. V was cut by 9 bases and J by 7 bases, with 21 bases left in between. Germline V gives CDR1 LNHDA, CDR2 SQIVND (reference sequence).

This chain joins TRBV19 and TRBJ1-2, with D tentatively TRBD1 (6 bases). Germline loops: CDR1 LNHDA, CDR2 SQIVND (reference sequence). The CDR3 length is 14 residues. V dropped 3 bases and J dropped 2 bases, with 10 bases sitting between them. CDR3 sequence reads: CASSMRTGNYGYTF. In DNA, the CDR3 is TGTGCCAGTAGTATGAGAACAGGGAACTATGGCTACACCTTC.

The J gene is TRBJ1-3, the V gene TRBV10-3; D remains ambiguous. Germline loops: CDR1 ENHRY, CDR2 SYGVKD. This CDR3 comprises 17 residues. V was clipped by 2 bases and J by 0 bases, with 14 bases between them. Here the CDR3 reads CAISEPRSVSSGNTIYF. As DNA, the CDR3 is TGTGCCATCAGTGAGCCTAGATCAGTGAGCTCTGGAAACACCATATATTTT.

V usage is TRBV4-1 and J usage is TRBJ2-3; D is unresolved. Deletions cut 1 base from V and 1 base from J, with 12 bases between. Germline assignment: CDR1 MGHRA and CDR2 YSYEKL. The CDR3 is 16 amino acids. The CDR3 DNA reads TGCGCCAGCAGCCAAGTGGTTCTACGCCGCACAGATACGCAGTATTTT. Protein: CASSQVVLRRTDTQYF.

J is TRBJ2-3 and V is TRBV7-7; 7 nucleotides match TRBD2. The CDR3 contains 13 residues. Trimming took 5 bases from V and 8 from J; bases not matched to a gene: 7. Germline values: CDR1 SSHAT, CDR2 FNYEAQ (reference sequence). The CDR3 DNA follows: TGTGCCAGCAGCATTAGTGGGGGGGGTACGCAGTATTTT. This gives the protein CASSISGGGTQYF.

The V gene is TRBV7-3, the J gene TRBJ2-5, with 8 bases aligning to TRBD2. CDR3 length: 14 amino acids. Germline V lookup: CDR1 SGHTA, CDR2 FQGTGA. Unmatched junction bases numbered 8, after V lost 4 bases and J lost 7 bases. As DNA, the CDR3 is TGTGCCAGCAGCTCCGGGGGGGCCGCAGGGACCCAGTACTTC. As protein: CASSSGGAAGTQYF.

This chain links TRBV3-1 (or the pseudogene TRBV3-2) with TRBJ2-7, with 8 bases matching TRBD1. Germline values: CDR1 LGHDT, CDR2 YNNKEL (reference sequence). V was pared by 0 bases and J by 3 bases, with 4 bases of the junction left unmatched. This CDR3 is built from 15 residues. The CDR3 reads CASSQDGTGRYEQYF. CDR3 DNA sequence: TGTGCCAGCAGCCAAGATGGGACAGGCCGCTACGAGCAGTACTTC.

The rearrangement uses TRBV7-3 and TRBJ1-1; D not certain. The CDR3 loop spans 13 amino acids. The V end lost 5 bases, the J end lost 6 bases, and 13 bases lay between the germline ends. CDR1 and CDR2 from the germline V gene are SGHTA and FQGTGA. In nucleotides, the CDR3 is TGTGCCAGCAGCACCTCCGGGTTACCTGAAGCTTTCTTT. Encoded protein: CASSTSGLPEAFF.